These 13 T cell receptor beta chains originate from one sample sequenced in a study of blood T cell repertoires in COVID-19. Measured with immunoSEQ multiplex PCR; TCRdb has only the in-frame clones, and not every one. The data hold about 280,000 clones, with 86% observed a single time. Sequencing used peripheral blood. The receptors shown here come from a woman aged 70-85 years with COVID-19, enrolled during active disease.

The V gene is TRBV18, the J gene TRBJ1-4, with TRBD1 matching 7 bases. CDR1 and CDR2 (germline): KGHSH, LQKENI. V lost 2 bases, J lost 3 bases, and 3 bases stayed unmatched. This CDR3 region has 15 residues. CDR3 bases: TGTGCCAGCTCACCAAGGGGGCTACCTAATGAAAAACTGTTTTTT. This codes for CASSPRGLPNEKLFF.

This chain links TRBV2 with TRBJ2-7, with TRBD1 as a possible D gene (6 bases). From germline, CDR1 is SNHLY and CDR2 FYNNEI. Trimming cost V 5 bases and J 4 bases, with 15 bases left between them. The CDR3 runs to 14 residues. This CDR3 reads CASSPGHLSYEQYF. The CDR3 region has the DNA TGTGCCAGCAGTCCGGGACACCTTTCTTACGAGCAGTACTTC.

The chain is built from TRBV13 and TRBJ2-7; 7 bases align to TRBD1. CDR1 PRHDT and CDR2 FYEKMQ come from the germline V gene (reference sequence). V shed 2 bases, J shed 1 base, and the junction held 5 bases outside the gene matches. CDR3 length equals 15 residues. CDR3 bases: TGTGCCAGCAGCTTAAGTACGGGACAGTCCTACGAGCAGTACTTC. Protein product: CASSLSTGQSYEQYF.

The V call is TRBV6-2 or TRBV6-3, the J call TRBJ2-1; TRBD2 might be the D (5 bases). The germline V gene has CDR1 MNHEY and CDR2 SVGEGT. This CDR3 is 14 amino acids long. V was trimmed by 4 bases and J by 6 bases, leaving 13 bases between them. CDR3 nucleotides: TGTGCCAGCAGTTTAGAATCTAGCTTCAATGAGCAGTTCTTC. It specifies CASSLESSFNEQFF.

The rearrangement links TRBV7-9 to TRBJ1-5; D unclear. This CDR3 has 15 amino acids. Per the germline V gene, CDR1 is SEHNR and CDR2 is FQNEAQ (reference sequence). The V end was cut by 5 bases, the J end by 2 bases, with 13 bases between. The CDR3 loop reads CASSISNGGNQPQHF. CDR3 bases: TGTGCCAGCAGCATATCAAACGGAGGCAATCAGCCCCAGCATTTT. The entire variable domain, with the rest obtained from reference TRBV7-9 and TRBJ1-5, is as follows: DTGVSQNPRHKITKRGQNVTFRCDPISEHNRLYWYRQTLGQGPEFLTYFQNEAQLEKSRLLSDRFSAERPKGSFSTLEIQRTEQGDSAMYLCASSISNGGNQPQHFGDGTRLSIL.

The gene calls are TRBV6-2 or TRBV6-3 and TRBJ1-2, with 10 bases lining up with TRBD1. V dropped 5 bases and J dropped 3; count of bases not matched to a gene: 6. Germline values: CDR1 MNHEY, CDR2 SVGEGT. The CDR3 runs 15 residues. The CDR3 coding sequence is TGTGCCAGCAGTCTCCGGGACAGGGGCGACTATGGCTACACCTTC. This sequence encodes CASSLRDRGDYGYTF.

The V gene is TRBV12-3 or TRBV12-4, the J gene TRBJ1-4; D gene uncertain. Trimming removed 10 bases from V and 5 bases from J, with 11 bases in between. The CDR3 has 12 amino acids. The chain's CDR3 is CATRQLNEKLFF. DNA for the CDR3: TGTGCCACCAGGCAGTTAAATGAAAAACTGTTTTTT.

This chain joins TRBV19 and TRBJ1-1; possibly TRBD1 for D (5 bases). Trimming removed 8 bases at V and 11 bases at J, with 27 bases between. This CDR3 has 15 amino acids. The germline gives CDR1 LNHDA, CDR2 SQIVND (reference sequence). The CDR3 reads CASADGAANPLRAFF. The CDR3 DNA follows: TGTGCCAGTGCCGATGGGGCAGCTAACCCCTTACGGGCTTTCTTT.

The chain has TRBV6-4 and TRBJ2-5; D uncertain. The length of the CDR3 is 18 residues. V was pared by 0 bases and J by 1 base, with 18 bases between. Germline V gene data show CDR1 as MRHNA and CDR2 as SNTAGT. CDR3 loop: CASSDSYRHSRVQETQYF. The CDR3 DNA follows: TGTGCCAGCAGTGACTCATATCGTCACAGCCGAGTCCAAGAGACCCAGTACTTC.

The rearrangement joins TRBV29-1 to TRBJ2-5, with 10 bases identical to TRBD1. CDR3 length: 14 residues. Trimming removed 5 bases from V and 5 bases from J; junction bases left unmatched: 8. Germline-derived CDR1 and CDR2 are SQVTM and ANQGSEA. The CDR3 loop reads CSVFSTGGGETQYF. CDR3 nucleotides: TGCAGCGTTTTCTCGACAGGGGGCGGGGAGACCCAGTACTTC.

V usage is TRBV30 and J usage is TRBJ2-7, with D perhaps matching TRBD1 (6 bases). Looked up from germline, CDR1 is GTSNPN and CDR2 is SVGIG (reference sequence). V gave up 5 bases and J gave up 2 bases, with 10 bases separating them. This CDR3 spans 12 amino acids. CDR3 nucleotides: TGTGCCTGGGGGACATTGACCTACGAGCAGTACTTC. It is translated as CAWGTLTYEQYF.

V is TRBV28 and J is TRBJ2-6; 8 bases map to TRBD1. The CDR3 has 17 residues. CDR1 and CDR2 from the germline V gene are MDHEN and SYDVKM. Losses at the gene ends were 7 bases for V and 0 bases for J; bases not matched to a gene: 8. In nucleotides, the CDR3 is TGTGCCAGCAAAACAGGGGGTTCCATCTCTGGGGCCAACGTCCTGACTTTC. Its translation: CASKTGGSISGANVLTF.

V gene TRBV2 combines with J gene TRBJ2-7; D may be TRBD1 (6 bases). Germline V gene sequence: CDR1 SNHLY, CDR2 FYNNEI. With 7 bases removed from V and 5 bases from J, the gap between germline ends came to 21 bases. This CDR3 is built from 15 residues. The CDR3 region is CASTLGAGANHEQYF. The CDR3 nucleotides read TGTGCCAGCACTCTGGGGGCAGGGGCTAACCACGAGCAGTACTTC.